This T cell receptor beta chain was recovered during a study of T-cell reconstitution after alpha-beta-depleted transplantation in children. Study outcomes and limitations: Certain patients had high TCRbeta diversity at day 60, and it came from recipient T cells and thymic progenitors that survived. Several hundred expanded graft clones reportedly gave rise to the alpha-beta T cells present about two months after transplant. Newly produced T cells mostly provided counts and TCRbeta diversity after one year, as hyperexpanded clones declined.

V lost 7 bases to trimming and J lost 3 bases; unmatched junction nucleotides: 5. The CDR3 has 12 residues. Germline-derived CDR1 and CDR2 are DFQATT and SNEGSKA (reference sequence). As regards this clonotype: Antigen: not known.

TCRbeta library construction was performed incorporating unique molecular identifiers. Each CDR3 protein gets one entry after TCRdb re-called the PCR reads with MiXCR. The table has hundreds of thousands of distinct CDR3 sequences, 15% to 20% seen once. This rearrangement joins TRBV20-1 to TRBJ2-5; TRBD1 matches 7 bases. The sequencing used PBMCs, mostly from graft donor cells, collected 360 days after TCRalphabeta/CD19-depleted stem cell transplant. The TCR originated in a boy in the first two years of life who had a stem cell transplant for Wiskott-Aldrich syndrome, so the T cells may come from the graft donor. The CDR3 spells CSGGQPKETQYF. As DNA, the CDR3 is TGCAGTGGGGGACAGCCTAAAGAGACCCAGTACTTC.